The 8 T cell receptor beta chains presented below share a single source sample, sequenced in a study of patients and donors after allogeneic stem cell transplantation. One entry per CDR3 protein results from TCRdb running MiXCR on the RT-PCR reads. The sample has 150,000 to 250,000 distinct CDR3 sequences, around two fifths seen once. Sequencing used blood, either unsorted or a sorted T cell fraction (not recorded which). All receptors come from a human donor who was either an allogeneic HSCT recipient or a stem cell or donor lymphocyte infusion donor (not recorded which). It is not recorded whose cells these are; they may come from a transplant donor.

A few counts support this clonotype. The gene calls are TRBV5-1 and TRBJ1-2; no clear D. Trimming stripped 1 base from V and 1 base from J, with 8 bases between. Germline values: CDR1 SGHRS, CDR2 YFSETQ. CDR3 length equals 14 residues. The CDR3 is CASSLWYSNYGYTF. In DNA form, the CDR3 reads TGCGCCAGCAGCTTGTGGTACAGTAACTATGGCTACACCTTC.

The rearrangement joins TRBV14 to TRBJ2-1; 11 nucleotides align to TRBD2. J lost 1 base, V lost 0 bases, and 8 bases had no gene match. The V gene's germline CDR1 is SGHDN and CDR2 FVKESK. This CDR3 is 19 amino acids long. The CDR3 region has the DNA TGTGCCAGCAGCCAAGATAGTACTAGCGGGAGTTGGTCCTACAATGAGCAGTTCTTC. Translated: CASSQDSTSGSWSYNEQFF. The full variable domain, in which reference TRBV14 and TRBJ2-1 provide the parts outside the CDR3, is EAGVTQFPSHSVIEKGQTVTLRCDPISGHDNLYWYRRVMGKEIKFLLHFVKESKQDESGMPNNRFLAERTGGTYSTLKVQPAELEDSGVYFCASSQDSTSGSWSYNEQFFGPGTRLTVL.

This clonotype was counted only a few times. The chain employs TRBV28 and TRBJ1-1, with D unclear. The CDR3 consists of 14 residues. Germline CDR1 and CDR2: MDHEN and SYDVKM. Trimming cost V 8 bases and J 1 base, with 14 bases left between them. The CDR3 is CASVEAAANTEAFF. DNA of the CDR3: TGTGCCAGCGTTGAGGCGGCTGCGAACACTGAAGCTTTCTTT.

In its sample, this clonotype was seen once. This rearrangement joins TRBV14 to TRBJ2-1, with D unclear. Germline CDR1 SGHDN, CDR2 FVKESK. This CDR3 spans 13 amino acids. Trimming pared 4 bases from V and 9 bases from J, leaving 13 bases between. The CDR3 bases are TGTGCCAGCAGCCTCCTAGGGTTGGGTGAGCAGTTCTTC. It encodes CASSLLGLGEQFF.

The V gene is TRBV5-1, the J gene TRBJ1-1; TRBD1 is a possible D gene (5 bases). Looked up from germline, CDR1 is SGHRS and CDR2 is YFSETQ. Trimming stripped 4 bases from V and 6 bases from J, with 25 bases between. This CDR3 is built from 17 residues. The CDR3 spells CASSVAGGKKIQAEAFF. CDR3 DNA: TGCGCCAGCAGCGTGGCCGGGGGGAAAAAAATCCAGGCTGAAGCTTTCTTT.

There are a few counts of this clonotype. The CDR3 spells CASSSRQIPNEKLFF. In DNA form, the CDR3 reads TGTGCCAGCAGCTCCAGACAGATCCCTAATGAAAAACTGTTTTTT. The chain joins TRBV7-8 to TRBJ1-4, with D tentatively TRBD1 (5 bases). V was shortened by 4 bases and J by 3 bases, with 12 bases between the two germline ends. The CDR3 consists of 15 residues. The germline gives CDR1 SGHVS, CDR2 FQNEAQ.

The gene calls are TRBV27 and TRBJ2-7; tentatively, D is TRBD2 (6 bases). Germline CDR1 MNHEY, CDR2 SMNVEV (reference sequence). The CDR3 has 16 residues. V was pared by 8 bases and J by 0 bases, with 20 bases between. The CDR3 bases are TGTGCCAGCTATTCCCGGGGGACGCCCAGCTCCTACGAGCAGTACTTC. As protein: CASYSRGTPSSYEQYF.

This chain links TRBV19 with TRBJ1-5, with TRBD1 identical over 7 bases. In germline, CDR1 is LNHDA, CDR2 SQIVND (reference sequence). The CDR3 has 16 amino acids. The V and J ends lost 1 base and 5 bases, in that order; junction bases with no gene match: 8. The CDR3 sequence is CASSIGPGQPHQPQHF. Written as DNA, the CDR3 is TGTGCCAGTAGTATAGGTCCGGGACAGCCTCATCAGCCCCAGCATTTT.